This T cell receptor (beta chain) was sequenced during a study of cytomegalovirus exposure and HLA in healthy donors. Donors consisted of healthy bone marrow donors. Findings and limits, study-wide: In a later analysis, most CMV-associated TCR beta chains appeared HLA-restricted.

Both 60 Vbeta primers and 13 Jbeta primers went into the PCR. Clones were sequenced by immunoSEQ multiplex PCR, and TCRdb holds only the in-frame ones, with some missing. This sample carries some 200,000 clones, about 80% of them seen once, and the ten largest clones take 2.3%. Germline V gives CDR1 SEHNR, CDR2 FQNEAQ (reference sequence). The ends were cut back, 4 bases at V and 3 bases at J, with 12 bases in the middle. The CDR3 length is 15 residues. As for this clone: The antigen remains undetermined.

This chain joins TRBV7-9 and TRBJ1-4; possible D gene TRBD1, 5 bases. The TCR originated in a woman aged 50 to 65 in good health and CMV-seronegative. Sequencing was done on a sample of PBMCs. The CDR3 here is CASSYWAGSNEKLFF. CDR3 coding DNA: TGTGCCAGCAGCTACTGGGCAGGGTCTAATGAAAAACTGTTTTTT.